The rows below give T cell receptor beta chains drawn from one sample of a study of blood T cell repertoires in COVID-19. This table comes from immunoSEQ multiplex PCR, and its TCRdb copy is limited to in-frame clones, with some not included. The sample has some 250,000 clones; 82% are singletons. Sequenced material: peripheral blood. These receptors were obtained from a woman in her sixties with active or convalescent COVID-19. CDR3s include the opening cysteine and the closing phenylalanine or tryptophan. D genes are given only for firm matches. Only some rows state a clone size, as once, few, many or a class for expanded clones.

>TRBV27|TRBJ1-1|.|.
CASSLMGGGTEAFF
TGTGCCAGCAGTTTAATGGGGGGGGGCACTGAAGCTTTCTTT
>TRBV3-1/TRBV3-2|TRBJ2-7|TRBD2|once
CASSQASGSYEQYF
TGTGCCAGCAGCCAGGCTAGCGGCTCCTACGAGCAGTACTTC
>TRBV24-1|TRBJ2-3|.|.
CATSDPRQKTDTQYF
TGTGCCACCAGTGACCCCCGACAGAAGACAGATACGCAGTATTTT
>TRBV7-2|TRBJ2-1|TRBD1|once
CASSSGQGLQSYNEQFF
TGTGCCAGCAGCTCCGGACAGGGTTTACAATCCTACAATGAGCAGTTCTTC
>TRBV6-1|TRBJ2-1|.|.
CASSDRGLEWQFF
TGTGCCAGCAGTGATAGAGGCCTGGAATGGCAGTTCTTC
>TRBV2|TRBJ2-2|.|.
CASSHTRVTNTGELFF
TGTGCCAGCAGTCACACCAGGGTGACGAACACCGGGGAGCTGTTTTTT
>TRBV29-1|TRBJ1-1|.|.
CSVIQTEPEAFF
TGCAGCGTGATACAGACAGAGCCTGAAGCTTTCTTT
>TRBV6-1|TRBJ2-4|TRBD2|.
CASSEVGGVIQYF
TGTGCCAGCAGTGAAGTTGGGGGGGTCATTCAGTACTTC
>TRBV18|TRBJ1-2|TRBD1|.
CASSPDRGNYGYTF
TGTGCCAGCTCACCGGACAGGGGCAACTATGGCTACACCTTC
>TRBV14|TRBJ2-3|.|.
CASSHQAGVDTQYF
TGTGCCAGCAGCCATCAGGCAGGCGTAGATACGCAGTATTTT
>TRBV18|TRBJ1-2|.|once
CASSPGGNMGYTF
TGTGCCAGCTCACCAGGAGGGAACATGGGCTACACCTTC
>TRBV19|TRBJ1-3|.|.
CASSPAGQGVGNTIYF
TGTGCCAGTAGTCCGGCGGGGCAGGGCGTTGGAAACACCATATATTTT
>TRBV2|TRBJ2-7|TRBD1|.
CASSSGQGANEQYF
TGTGCCAGCAGTTCGGGACAGGGGGCCAACGAGCAGTACTTC
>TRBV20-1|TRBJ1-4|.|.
CSASGPSNEKLFF
TGCAGTGCTAGTGGGCCCTCTAATGAAAAACTGTTTTTT
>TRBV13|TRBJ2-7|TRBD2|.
CASSLAPGGGEQYF
TGTGCCAGCAGCTTAGCCCCGGGGGGAGGCGAGCAGTACTTC
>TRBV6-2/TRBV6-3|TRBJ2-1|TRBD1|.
CASSYAVGAPGQPYNEQFF
TGTGCCAGCAGTTATGCCGTCGGGGCGCCGGGACAGCCATACAATGAGCAGTTCTTC
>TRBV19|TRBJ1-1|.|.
CASTTPGEYGTEAFF
TGTGCCAGTACCACCCCAGGGGAGTATGGGACTGAAGCTTTCTTT
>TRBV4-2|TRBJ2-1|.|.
CASSPTAGNEQFF
TGTGCCAGCAGCCCGACGGCGGGAAATGAGCAGTTCTTC
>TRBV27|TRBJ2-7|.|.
CASSLWYGSEQYF
TGTGCCAGCAGTTTATGGTACGGGTCAGAGCAGTACTTC
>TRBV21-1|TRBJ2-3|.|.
CASSKGAAGIVDTQYF
TGTGCCAGCAGCAAAGGGGCAGCGGGGATAGTAGATACGCAGTATTTT
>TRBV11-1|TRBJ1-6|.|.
CASSLETGPINSPLHF
TGTGCCAGCAGCTTGGAGACAGGACCCATTAATTCACCCCTCCACTTT
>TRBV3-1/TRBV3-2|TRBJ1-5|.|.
CASSQEREQSYNQPQHF
TGTGCCAGCAGCCAAGAGAGGGAGCAGAGTTATAATCAGCCCCAGCATTTT
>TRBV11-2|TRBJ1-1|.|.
CASSLDRAEAFF
TGTGCCAGCAGCTTAGATCGAGCTGAAGCTTTCTTT
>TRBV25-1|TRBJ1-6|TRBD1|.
CASSGNRGALHF
TGTGCCAGCAGTGGTAACAGGGGCGCCCTCCACTTT
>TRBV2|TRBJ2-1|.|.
CASITGGGSDEQFF
TGTGCCAGCATTACGGGGGGCGGCAGTGATGAGCAGTTCTTC
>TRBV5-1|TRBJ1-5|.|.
CASSPGDLNQPQHF
TGCGCCAGCAGCCCAGGGGATCTCAATCAGCCCCAGCATTTT
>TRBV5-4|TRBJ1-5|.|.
CASSLDPNQPQHF
TGTGCCAGCAGCTTGGATCCGAATCAGCCCCAGCATTTT